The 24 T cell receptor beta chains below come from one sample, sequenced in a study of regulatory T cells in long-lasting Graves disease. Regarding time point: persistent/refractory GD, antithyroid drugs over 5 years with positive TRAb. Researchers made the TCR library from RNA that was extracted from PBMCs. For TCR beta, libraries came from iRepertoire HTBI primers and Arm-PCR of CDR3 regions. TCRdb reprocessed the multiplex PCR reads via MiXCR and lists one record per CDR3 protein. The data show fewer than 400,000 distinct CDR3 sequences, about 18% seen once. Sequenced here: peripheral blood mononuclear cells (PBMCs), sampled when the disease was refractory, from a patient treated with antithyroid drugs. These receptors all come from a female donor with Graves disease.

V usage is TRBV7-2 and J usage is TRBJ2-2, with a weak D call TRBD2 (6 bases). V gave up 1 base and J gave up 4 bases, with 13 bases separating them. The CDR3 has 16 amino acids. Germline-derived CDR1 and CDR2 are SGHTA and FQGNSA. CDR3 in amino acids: CASSLGRGIRTGELFF. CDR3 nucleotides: TGTGCCAGCAGCTTAGGGCGCGGGATACGCACCGGGGAGCTGTTTTTT.

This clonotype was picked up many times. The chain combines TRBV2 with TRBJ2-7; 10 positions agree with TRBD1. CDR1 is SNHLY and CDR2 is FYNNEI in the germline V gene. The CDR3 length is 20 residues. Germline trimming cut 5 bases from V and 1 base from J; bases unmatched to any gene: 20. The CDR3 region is CASSKSWGQGTLVSSYEQYF. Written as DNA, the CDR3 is TGTGCCAGCAGTAAAAGCTGGGGACAGGGGACCCTCGTTTCTTCCTACGAGCAGTACTTC.

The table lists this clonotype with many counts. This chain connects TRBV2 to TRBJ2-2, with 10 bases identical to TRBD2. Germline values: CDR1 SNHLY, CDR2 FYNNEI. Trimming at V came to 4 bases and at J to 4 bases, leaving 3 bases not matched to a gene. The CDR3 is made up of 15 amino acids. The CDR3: CASSAASGSTGELFF. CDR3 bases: TGTGCCAGCAGTGCAGCTAGCGGGAGCACCGGGGAGCTGTTTTTT.

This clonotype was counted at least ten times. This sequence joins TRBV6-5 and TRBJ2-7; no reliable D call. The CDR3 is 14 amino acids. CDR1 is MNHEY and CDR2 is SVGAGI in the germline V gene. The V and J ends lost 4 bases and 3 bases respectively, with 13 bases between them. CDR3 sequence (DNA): TGTGCCAGCAGTTTTAGGCCGACATTCTACGAGCAGTACTTC. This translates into CASSFRPTFYEQYF.

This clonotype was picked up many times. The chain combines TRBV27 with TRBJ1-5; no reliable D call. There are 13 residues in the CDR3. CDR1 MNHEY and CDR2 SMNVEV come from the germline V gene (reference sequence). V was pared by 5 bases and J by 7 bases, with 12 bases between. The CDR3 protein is CASSPPSRQPQHF. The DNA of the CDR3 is TGTGCCAGCAGTCCCCCGTCGAGGCAGCCCCAGCATTTT.

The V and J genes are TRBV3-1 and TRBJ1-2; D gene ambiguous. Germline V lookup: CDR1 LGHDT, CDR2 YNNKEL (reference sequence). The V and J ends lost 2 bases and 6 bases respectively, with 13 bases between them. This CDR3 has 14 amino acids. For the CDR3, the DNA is TGTGCCAGCAGCCAAATTGGACGACGGGATGGCTACACCTTC. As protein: CASSQIGRRDGYTF.

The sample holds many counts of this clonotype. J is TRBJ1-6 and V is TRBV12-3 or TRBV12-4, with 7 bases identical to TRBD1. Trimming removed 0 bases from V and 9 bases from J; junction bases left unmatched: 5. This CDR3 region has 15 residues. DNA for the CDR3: TGTGCCAGCAGTTTAGCGAAAGGGGGCAGTTCACCCCTCCACTTT. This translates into CASSLAKGGSSPLHF.

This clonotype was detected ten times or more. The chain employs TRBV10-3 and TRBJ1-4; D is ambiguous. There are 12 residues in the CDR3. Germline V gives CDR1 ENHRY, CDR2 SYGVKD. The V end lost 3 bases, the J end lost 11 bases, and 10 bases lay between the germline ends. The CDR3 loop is CAISEIGGKLFF. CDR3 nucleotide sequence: TGTGCCATCAGTGAAATTGGTGGGAAACTGTTTTTT.

The CDR3 DNA is TGTGCCACCAGCAGAGGCGATGTCACCGGGGAGCTGTTTTTT. It yields the protein CATSRGDVTGELFF. This sequence joins TRBV15 and TRBJ2-2, with D unresolved. There are 14 residues in the CDR3. Trimming left V 1 base short and J 4 bases short, with 7 bases between. The germline gives CDR1 LNHNV, CDR2 YYDKDF (reference sequence).

The CDR3 DNA reads TGCAGTGCTAGAGACCCCGTCACAGGGAAAGAGCAGTACTTC. This codes for CSARDPVTGKEQYF. The rearrangement links TRBV20-1 to TRBJ2-7; possible D gene TRBD1, 6 bases. Trimming removed 0 bases from V and 7 bases from J, with 16 bases in between. There are 14 residues in the CDR3. CDR1 and CDR2 (germline): DFQATT, SNEGSKA (reference sequence).

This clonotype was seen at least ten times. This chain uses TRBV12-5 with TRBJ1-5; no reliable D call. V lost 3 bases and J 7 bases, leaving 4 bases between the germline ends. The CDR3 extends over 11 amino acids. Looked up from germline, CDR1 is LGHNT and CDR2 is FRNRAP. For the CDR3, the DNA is TGTGCTAGTGGTTTTACCCAGCCCCAGCATTTT. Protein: CASGFTQPQHF. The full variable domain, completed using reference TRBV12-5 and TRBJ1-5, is DARVTQTPRHKVTEMGQEVTMRCQPILGHNTVFWYRQTMMQGLELLAYFRNRAPLDDSGMPKDRFSAEMPDATLATLKIQPSEPRDSAVYFCASGFTQPQHFGDGTRLSIL.

The CDR3 DNA sequence: TGTGCCAGCAGAAGGGCAGGGGGCTATCCACCCCTCCACTTT. This sequence encodes CASRRAGGYPPLHF. The chain is built from TRBV2 and TRBJ1-6; 8 bases line up with TRBD1. Germline CDR1 reads SNHLY; CDR2 reads FYNNEI. The junction had 9 bases not matched to a gene; V was cut back by 6 bases and J by 11 bases. This CDR3 is built from 14 residues.

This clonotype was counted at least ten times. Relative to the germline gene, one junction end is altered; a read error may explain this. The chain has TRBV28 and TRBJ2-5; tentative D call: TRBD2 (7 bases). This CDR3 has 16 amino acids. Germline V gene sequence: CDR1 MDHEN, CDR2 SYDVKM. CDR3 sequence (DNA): TGTGCCAGCAGTTCCTCCGGGGGGCGGTGGCAAGAGACCCAGCACTTC. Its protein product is CASSSSGGRWQETQHF.

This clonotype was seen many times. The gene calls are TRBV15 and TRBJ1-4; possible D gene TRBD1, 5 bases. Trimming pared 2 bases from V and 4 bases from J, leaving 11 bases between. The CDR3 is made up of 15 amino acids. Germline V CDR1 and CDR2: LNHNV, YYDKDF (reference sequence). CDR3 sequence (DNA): TGTGCCACCAGCAGAAGAGGGGACGGTAATGAAAAACTGTTTTTT. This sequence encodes CATSRRGDGNEKLFF. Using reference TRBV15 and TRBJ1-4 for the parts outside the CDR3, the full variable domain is DAMVIQNPRYQVTQFGKPVTLSCSQTLNHNVMYWYQQKSSQAPKLLFHYYDKDFNNEADTPDNFQSRRPNTSFCFLDIRSPGLGDTAMYLCATSRRGDGNEKLFFGSGTQLSVL.

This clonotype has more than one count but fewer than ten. CDR3 residues: CSVYGANYGYTF. In DNA, the CDR3 is TGCAGCGTTTACGGGGCTAACTATGGCTACACCTTC. The genes are TRBV29-1 and TRBJ1-2; no reliable D call. The germline V gene has CDR1 SQVTM and CDR2 ANQGSEA. V was trimmed by 5 bases and J by 0 bases, leaving 7 bases between them. The CDR3 has 12 amino acids.

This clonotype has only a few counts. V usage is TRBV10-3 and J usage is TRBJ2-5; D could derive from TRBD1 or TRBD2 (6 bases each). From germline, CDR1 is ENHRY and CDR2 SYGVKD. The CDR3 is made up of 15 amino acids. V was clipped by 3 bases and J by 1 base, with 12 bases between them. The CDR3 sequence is CAISDDGGLQETQYF. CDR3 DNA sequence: TGTGCCATCAGTGATGACGGGGGCCTCCAAGAGACCCAGTACTTC.

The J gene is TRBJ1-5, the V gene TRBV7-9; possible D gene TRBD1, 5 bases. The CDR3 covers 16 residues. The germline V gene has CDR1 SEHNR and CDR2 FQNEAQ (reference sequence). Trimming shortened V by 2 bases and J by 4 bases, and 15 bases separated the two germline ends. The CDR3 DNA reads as TGTGCCAGCAGCTTAAGTACTGGGGCAGTTAATCAGCCCCAGCATTTT. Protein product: CASSLSTGAVNQPQHF.

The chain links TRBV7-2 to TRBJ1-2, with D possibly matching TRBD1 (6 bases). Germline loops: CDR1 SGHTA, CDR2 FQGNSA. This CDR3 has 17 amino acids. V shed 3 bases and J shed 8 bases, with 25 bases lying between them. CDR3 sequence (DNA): TGTGCCAGCAGCTTGACCCCTACCGTTACGGGGGCTAGGGGCTACACCTTC. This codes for CASSLTPTVTGARGYTF. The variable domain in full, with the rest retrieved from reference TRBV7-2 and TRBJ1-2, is GAGVSQSPSNKVTEKGKDVELRCDPISGHTALYWYRQSLGQGLEFLIYFQGNSAPDKSGLPSDRFSAERTGGSVSTLTIQRTQQEDSAVYLCASSLTPTVTGARGYTFGSGTRLTVV.

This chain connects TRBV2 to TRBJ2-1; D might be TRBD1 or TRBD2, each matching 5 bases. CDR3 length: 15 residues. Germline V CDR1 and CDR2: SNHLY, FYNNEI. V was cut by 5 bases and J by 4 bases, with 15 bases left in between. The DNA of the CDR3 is TGTGCCAGCAGTTTTCGGGACGGAATATACAATGAGCAGTTCTTC. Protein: CASSFRDGIYNEQFF.

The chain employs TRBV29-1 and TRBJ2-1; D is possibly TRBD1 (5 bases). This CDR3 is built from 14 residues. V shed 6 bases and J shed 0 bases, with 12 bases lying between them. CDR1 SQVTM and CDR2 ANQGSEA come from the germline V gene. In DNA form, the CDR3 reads TGCAGCGTGGGGCCCTTAAGCTCCTACAATGAGCAGTTCTTC. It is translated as CSVGPLSSYNEQFF.

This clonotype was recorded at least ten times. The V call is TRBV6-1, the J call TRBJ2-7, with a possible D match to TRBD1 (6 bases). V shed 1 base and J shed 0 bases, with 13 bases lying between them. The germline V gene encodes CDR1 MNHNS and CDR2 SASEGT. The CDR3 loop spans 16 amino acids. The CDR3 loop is CASSEGVGQLSYEQYF. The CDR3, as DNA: TGTGCCAGCAGTGAAGGTGTCGGACAGCTCTCCTACGAGCAGTACTTC.

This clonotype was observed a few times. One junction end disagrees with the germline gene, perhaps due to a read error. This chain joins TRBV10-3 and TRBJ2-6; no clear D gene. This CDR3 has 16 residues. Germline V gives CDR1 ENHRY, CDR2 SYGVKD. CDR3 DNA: TGTCCCATCAGTGAGGACGGTACCTCTGGGGCCAACGTCCTGACTTTC. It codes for CPISEDGTSGANVLTF.

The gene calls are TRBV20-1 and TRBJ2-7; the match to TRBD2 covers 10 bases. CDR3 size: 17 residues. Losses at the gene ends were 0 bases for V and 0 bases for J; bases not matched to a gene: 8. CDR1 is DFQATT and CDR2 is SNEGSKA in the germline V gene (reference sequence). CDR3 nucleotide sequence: TGCAGTGCTAGAGACACTAGCGGGAAATCATACTCCTACGAGCAGTACTTC. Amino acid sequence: CSARDTSGKSYSYEQYF.

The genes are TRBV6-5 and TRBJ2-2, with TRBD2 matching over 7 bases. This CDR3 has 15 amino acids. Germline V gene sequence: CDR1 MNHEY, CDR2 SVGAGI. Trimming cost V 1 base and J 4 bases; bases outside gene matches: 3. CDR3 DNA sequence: TGTGCCAGCAGTTACTTGCGGGGGAGCACCGGGGAGCTGTTTTTT. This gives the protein CASSYLRGSTGELFF.